The clone carrying this T cell receptor beta chain occurred once. The junction shows a germline mismatch at one end, possibly a read error. These data come from a study of cytomegalovirus exposure and HLA in healthy donors. The CDR3 is made up of 15 amino acids. From germline, CDR1 is SEHNR and CDR2 FQNEAQ (reference sequence). Primers included in the PCR were 60 Vbeta and 13 Jbeta primers. Clones were sequenced by immunoSEQ multiplex PCR, and TCRdb holds only the in-frame ones, with some missing. The table includes around 200,000 clones, around 79% detected once. This TCR came from a woman in her 30s in good health and CMV-seropositive. This chain uses TRBV7-9 with TRBJ2-7, with D maybe TRBD1 (6 bases). The sequenced sample consisted of PBMCs. CDR3 region: CSSSLVGTSSYEQYF. The CDR3 DNA reads as TGTTCCAGCAGCTTAGTCGGGACAAGCTCCTACGAGCAGTACTTC.